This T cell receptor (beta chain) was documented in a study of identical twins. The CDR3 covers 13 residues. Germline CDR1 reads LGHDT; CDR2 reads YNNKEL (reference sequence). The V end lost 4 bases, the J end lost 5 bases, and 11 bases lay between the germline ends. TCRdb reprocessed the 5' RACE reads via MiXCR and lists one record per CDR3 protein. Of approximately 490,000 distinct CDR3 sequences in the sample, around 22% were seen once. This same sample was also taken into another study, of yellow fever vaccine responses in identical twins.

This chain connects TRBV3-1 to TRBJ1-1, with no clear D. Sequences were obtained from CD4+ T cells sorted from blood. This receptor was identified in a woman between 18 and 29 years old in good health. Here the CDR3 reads CASSLLERTEAFF. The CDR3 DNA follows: TGTGCCAGCAGCCTATTGGAGCGGACTGAAGCTTTCTTT.